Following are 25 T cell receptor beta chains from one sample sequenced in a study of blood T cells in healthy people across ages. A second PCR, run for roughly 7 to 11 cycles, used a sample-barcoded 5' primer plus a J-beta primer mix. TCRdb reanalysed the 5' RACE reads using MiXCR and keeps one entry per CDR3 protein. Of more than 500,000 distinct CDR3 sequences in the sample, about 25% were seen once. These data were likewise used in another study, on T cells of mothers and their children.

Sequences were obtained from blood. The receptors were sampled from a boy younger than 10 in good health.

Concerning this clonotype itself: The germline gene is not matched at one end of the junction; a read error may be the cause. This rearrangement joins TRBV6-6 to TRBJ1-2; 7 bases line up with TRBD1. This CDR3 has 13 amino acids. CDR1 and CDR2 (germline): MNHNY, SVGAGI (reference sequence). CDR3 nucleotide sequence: TGTGCCAGCAGGAAACAGGGGAACTATGGCTACGCCTTC. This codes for CASRKQGNYGYAF.

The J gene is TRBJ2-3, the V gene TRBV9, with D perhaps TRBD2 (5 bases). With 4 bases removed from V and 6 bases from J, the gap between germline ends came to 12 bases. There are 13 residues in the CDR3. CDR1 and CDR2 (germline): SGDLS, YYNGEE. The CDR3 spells CASSPRPGDTQYF. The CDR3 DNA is TGTGCCAGCAGCCCCCGACCGGGGGATACGCAGTATTTT.

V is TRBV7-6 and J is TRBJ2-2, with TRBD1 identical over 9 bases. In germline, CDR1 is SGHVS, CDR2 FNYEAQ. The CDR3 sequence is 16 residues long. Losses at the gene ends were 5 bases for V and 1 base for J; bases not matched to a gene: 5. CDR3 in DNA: TGTGCCAGCAGCCACGGACAGGGGAGGAACACCGGGGAGCTGTTTTTT. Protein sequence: CASSHGQGRNTGELFF.

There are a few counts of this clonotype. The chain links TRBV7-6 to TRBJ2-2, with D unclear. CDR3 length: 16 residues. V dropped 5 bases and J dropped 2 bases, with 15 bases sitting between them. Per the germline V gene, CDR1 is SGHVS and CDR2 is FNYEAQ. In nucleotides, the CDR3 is TGTGCCAGCAGCACGACAATGAGCTCAAACACCGGGGAGCTGTTTTTT. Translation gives CASSTTMSSNTGELFF.

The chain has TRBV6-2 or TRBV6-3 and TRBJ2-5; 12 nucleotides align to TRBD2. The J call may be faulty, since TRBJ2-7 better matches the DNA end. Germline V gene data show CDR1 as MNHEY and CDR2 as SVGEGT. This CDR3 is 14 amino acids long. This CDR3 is CASRTSGSVYEQYF. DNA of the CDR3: TGTGCCAGCAGGACTAGCGGGAGTGTCTACGAGCAGTACTTC.

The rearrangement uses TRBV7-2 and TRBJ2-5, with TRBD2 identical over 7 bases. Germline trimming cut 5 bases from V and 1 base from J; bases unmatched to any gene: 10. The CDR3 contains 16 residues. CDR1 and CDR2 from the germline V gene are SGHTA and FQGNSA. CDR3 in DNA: TGTGCCAGCAGCCTCTCGAGCGGGACTGCCCAAGAGACCCAGTACTTC. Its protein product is CASSLSSGTAQETQYF.

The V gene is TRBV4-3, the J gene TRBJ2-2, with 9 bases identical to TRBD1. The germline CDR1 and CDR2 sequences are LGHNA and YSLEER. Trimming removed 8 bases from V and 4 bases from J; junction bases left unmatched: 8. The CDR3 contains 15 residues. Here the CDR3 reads CASRGGQGPTGELFF. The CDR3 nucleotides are TGCGCCAGCCGTGGGGGACAGGGACCCACCGGGGAGCTGTTTTTT.

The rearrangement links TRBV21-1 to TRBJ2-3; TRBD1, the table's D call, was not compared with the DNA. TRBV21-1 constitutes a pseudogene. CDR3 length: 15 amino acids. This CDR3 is CASSKGGRCTDTQYF. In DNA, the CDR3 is TGTGCCAGCAGCAAAGGGGGCAGGTGCACAGATACGCAGTATTTT.

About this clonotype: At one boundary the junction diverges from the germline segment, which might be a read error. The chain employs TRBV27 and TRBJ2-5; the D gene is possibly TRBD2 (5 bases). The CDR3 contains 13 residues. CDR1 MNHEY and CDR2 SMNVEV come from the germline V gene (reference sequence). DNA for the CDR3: TGTGCCAGCAGTCCGGGGTCGTACAATGAGCAGCTCTTC. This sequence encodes CASSPGSYNEQLF.

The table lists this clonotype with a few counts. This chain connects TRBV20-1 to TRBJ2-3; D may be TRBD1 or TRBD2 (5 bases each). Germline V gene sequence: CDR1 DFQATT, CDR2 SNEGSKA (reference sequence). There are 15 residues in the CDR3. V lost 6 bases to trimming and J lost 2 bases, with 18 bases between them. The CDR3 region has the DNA TGCAGTGCCACCCGGGACGCCGCTCTCACAGATACGCAGTATTTT. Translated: CSATRDAALTDTQYF.

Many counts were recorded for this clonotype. This CDR3 reads CATSGQHEQFF. Written as DNA, the CDR3 is TGTGCCACCTCAGGACAGCATGAGCAGTTCTTC. This chain joins TRBV10-3 and TRBJ2-1, with D possibly matching TRBD1 (6 bases). CDR1 is ENHRY and CDR2 is SYGVKD in the germline V gene. Trimming shortened V by 10 bases and J by 8 bases, and 12 bases separated the two germline ends. The CDR3 has 11 residues.

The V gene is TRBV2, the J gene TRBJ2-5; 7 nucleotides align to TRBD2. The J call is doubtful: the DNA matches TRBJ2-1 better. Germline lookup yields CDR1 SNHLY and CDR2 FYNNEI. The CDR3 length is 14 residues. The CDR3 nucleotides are TGTGCCAGCAGTGTAGAGGTAGCGGGCAATGAGCAGTTCTTC. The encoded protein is CASSVEVAGNEQFF.

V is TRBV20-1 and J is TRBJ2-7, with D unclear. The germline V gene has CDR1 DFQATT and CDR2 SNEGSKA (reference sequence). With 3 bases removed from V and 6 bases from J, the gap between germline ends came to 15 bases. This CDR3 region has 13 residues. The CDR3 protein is CSARVTERSEQYF. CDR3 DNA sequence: TGCAGTGCTAGGGTGACCGAACGAAGCGAGCAGTACTTC.

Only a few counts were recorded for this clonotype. The CDR3 sequence is CAISESDRMNTEAFF. The CDR3 nucleotides read TGTGCCATCAGTGAGTCAGACAGAATGAACACTGAAGCTTTCTTT. The V gene is TRBV10-3, the J gene TRBJ1-1, with D perhaps TRBD1 (5 bases). CDR1 and CDR2 (germline): ENHRY, SYGVKD. This CDR3 is built from 15 residues. V gave up 0 bases and J gave up 0 bases, with 8 bases separating them.

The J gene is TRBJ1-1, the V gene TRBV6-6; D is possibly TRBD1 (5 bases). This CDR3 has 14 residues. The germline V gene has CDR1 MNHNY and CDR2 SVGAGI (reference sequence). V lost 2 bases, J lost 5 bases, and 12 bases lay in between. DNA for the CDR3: TGTGCCAGCAGTTACGCTACGGAGGGGACTGAAGCTTTCTTT. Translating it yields CASSYATEGTEAFF.

CDR3 DNA sequence: TGTGCCAGCTCACAGATGGCTATACAATACAATGAGCAGTTCTTC. This encodes CASSQMAIQYNEQFF. The rearrangement uses TRBV5-5 and TRBJ2-1; D is unclear. CDR1 is SGHKS and CDR2 is YYEKEE in the germline V gene (reference sequence). The CDR3 has 15 amino acids. Trimming cost V 7 bases and J 4 bases, with 18 bases left between them.

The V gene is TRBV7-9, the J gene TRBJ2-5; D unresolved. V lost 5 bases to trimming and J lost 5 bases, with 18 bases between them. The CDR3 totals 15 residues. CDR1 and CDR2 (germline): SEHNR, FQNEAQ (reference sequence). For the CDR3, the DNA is TGTGCCAGCAGCGCGGTGAATGGGCCCGGGGAGACCCAGTACTTC. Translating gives CASSAVNGPGETQYF.

CDR3 bases: TGTGCCATCAGCCTTAGCGGGAGCGGTATGTTCGGGGAGCTGTTTTTT. Amino acid sequence: CAISLSGSGMFGELFF. The rearrangement links TRBV10-3 to TRBJ2-2, with 9 bases aligning to TRBD2. V lost 6 bases, J lost 7 bases, and 12 bases stayed unmatched. The CDR3 sequence is 16 residues long. Germline V gives CDR1 ENHRY, CDR2 SYGVKD.

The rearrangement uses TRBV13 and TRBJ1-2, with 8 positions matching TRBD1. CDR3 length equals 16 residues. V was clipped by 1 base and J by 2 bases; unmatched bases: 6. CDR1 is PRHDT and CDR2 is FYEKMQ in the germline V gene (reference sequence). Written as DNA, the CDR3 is TGTGCCAGCAGCTTAGAGCAGGGGGCTACCAACTATGGCTACACCTTC. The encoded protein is CASSLEQGATNYGYTF.

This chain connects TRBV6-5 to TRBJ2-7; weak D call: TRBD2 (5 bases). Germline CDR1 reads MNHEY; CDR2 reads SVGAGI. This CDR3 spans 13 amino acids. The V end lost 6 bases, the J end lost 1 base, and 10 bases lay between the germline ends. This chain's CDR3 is CASREVGSYEQYF. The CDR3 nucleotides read TGTGCCAGCAGGGAGGTCGGGTCCTACGAGCAGTACTTC.

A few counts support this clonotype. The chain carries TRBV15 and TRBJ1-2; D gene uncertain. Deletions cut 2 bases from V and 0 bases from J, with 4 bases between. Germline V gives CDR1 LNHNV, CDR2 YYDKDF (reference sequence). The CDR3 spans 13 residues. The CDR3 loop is CATSRQANYGYTF. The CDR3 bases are TGTGCCACCAGCAGACAGGCTAACTATGGCTACACCTTC.

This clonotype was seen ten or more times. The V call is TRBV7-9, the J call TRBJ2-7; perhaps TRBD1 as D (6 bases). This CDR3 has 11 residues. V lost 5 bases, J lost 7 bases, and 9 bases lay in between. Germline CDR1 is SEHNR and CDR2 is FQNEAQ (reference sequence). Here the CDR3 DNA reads TGTGCCAGCAGCCCCGGGACAGAGCAGTACTTC. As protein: CASSPGTEQYF.

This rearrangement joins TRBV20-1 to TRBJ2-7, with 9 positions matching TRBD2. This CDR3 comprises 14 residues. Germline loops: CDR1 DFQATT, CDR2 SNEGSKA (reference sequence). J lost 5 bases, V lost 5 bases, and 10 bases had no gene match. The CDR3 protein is CSALTGLASHEQYF. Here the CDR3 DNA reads TGCAGTGCTTTGACCGGACTAGCGTCCCACGAGCAGTACTTC.

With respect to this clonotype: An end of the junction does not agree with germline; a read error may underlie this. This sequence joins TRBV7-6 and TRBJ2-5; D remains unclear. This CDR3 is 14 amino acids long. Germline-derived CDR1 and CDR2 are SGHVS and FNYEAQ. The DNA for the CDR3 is TGTGCCAGCAGCTCAGTTATTGGGGTAGAGGCCCAGTACTTC. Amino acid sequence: CASSSVIGVEAQYF. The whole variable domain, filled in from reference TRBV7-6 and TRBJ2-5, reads GAGVSQSPRYKVTKRGQDVALRCDPISGHVSLYWYRQALGQGPEFLTYFNYEAQQDKSGLPNDRFSAERPEGSISTLTIQRTEQRDSAMYRCASSSVIGVEAQYFGPGTRLLVL.

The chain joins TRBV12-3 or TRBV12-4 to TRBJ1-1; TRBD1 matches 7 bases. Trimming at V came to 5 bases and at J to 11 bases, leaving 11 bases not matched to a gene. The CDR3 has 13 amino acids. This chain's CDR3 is CASSPGTDSPAFF. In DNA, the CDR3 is TGTGCCAGCAGTCCCGGGACAGATTCCCCTGCTTTCTTT.